What follows are 21 T cell receptor beta chains derived from one specimen sequenced in a study of blood T cell repertoires in COVID-19. The method was immunoSEQ multiplex PCR; TCRdb's version includes in-frame clones alone and lacks a portion of them. The table lists about 240,000 clones, roughly nine tenths of them singletons. The material sequenced was peripheral blood. These receptor sequences come from a man in his fifties or sixties with acute or convalescent COVID-19.

V gene TRBV2 combines with J gene TRBJ1-2, with D perhaps TRBD1 (6 bases). V gave up 5 bases and J gave up 8 bases, with 21 bases separating them. Germline V CDR1 and CDR2: SNHLY, FYNNEI. The CDR3 length is 15 residues. CDR3 region: CASSPTPTGRGGYTF. CDR3 DNA sequence: TGTGCCAGCAGTCCCACTCCCACAGGGCGAGGAGGCTACACCTTC.

The rearrangement joins TRBV27 to TRBJ2-2; D unclear. Germline V CDR1 and CDR2: MNHEY, SMNVEV (reference sequence). V was pared by 0 bases and J by 6 bases, with 11 bases between. The CDR3 loop spans 15 amino acids. The CDR3 loop is CASSLSPVPPGELFF. DNA for the CDR3: TGTGCCAGCAGTTTATCCCCGGTCCCTCCCGGGGAGCTGTTTTTT.

This rearrangement joins TRBV28 to TRBJ1-6, with TRBD1 identical over 7 bases. The junction had 12 bases not matched to a gene; V was cut back by 6 bases and J by 7 bases. CDR3 size: 16 residues. In germline, CDR1 is MDHEN, CDR2 SYDVKM. CDR3 protein: CASRTPGQSLNSPLHF. CDR3 in DNA: TGTGCCAGCAGAACTCCGGGACAGTCCCTGAATTCACCCCTCCACTTT.

J is TRBJ2-7 and V is TRBV9; D possibly corresponds to TRBD1 (6 bases). The V and J ends lost 0 bases and 3 bases respectively, with 10 bases between them. Germline CDR1 SGDLS, CDR2 YYNGEE. The CDR3 contains 14 residues. The chain's CDR3 is CASSVASGDYEQYF. Here the CDR3 DNA reads TGTGCCAGCAGCGTAGCTTCAGGGGACTACGAGCAGTACTTC.

The chain is built from TRBV5-4 and TRBJ2-1, with a weak D call TRBD2 (6 bases). V was clipped by 3 bases and J by 0 bases, with 10 bases between them. This CDR3 contains 15 residues. Germline V gene lookup returns CDR1 SGHNT and CDR2 YYREEE (reference sequence). This chain's CDR3 is CASSSDGSSYNEQFF. The CDR3 DNA sequence: TGTGCCAGCAGCTCGGACGGGAGCTCCTACAATGAGCAGTTCTTC.

The rearrangement links TRBV6-5 to TRBJ2-7, with D possibly being TRBD1 (5 bases). Germline CDR1 reads MNHEY; CDR2 reads SVGAGI. The V and J ends lost 5 bases and 2 bases respectively, with 13 bases between them. CDR3 length: 14 residues. The CDR3 here is CASSPSDRPYEQYF. CDR3 nucleotides: TGTGCCAGCAGTCCTTCCGACAGACCCTACGAGCAGTACTTC.

The gene calls are TRBV30 and TRBJ1-1, with D maybe TRBD1 (5 bases). The CDR3 sequence is 12 residues long. V was cut by 1 base and J by 5 bases, with 8 bases left in between. Germline values: CDR1 GTSNPN, CDR2 SVGIG (reference sequence). CDR3 coding DNA: TGTGCCTGGAGTGCAGGGAGGACTGAAGCTTTCTTT. Translation gives CAWSAGRTEAFF.

The V gene is TRBV28, the J gene TRBJ2-5; TRBD2 agrees at 8 bases. CDR3 length equals 17 residues. The germline V gene has CDR1 MDHEN and CDR2 SYDVKM. The junction had 8 bases not matched to a gene; V was cut back by 1 base and J by 1 base. The CDR3, as DNA: TGTGCCAGCAGTTTATCGGGGACTAGAGTCCCCCAAGAGACCCAGTACTTC. The encoded protein is CASSLSGTRVPQETQYF.

V gene TRBV6-5 combines with J gene TRBJ1-2; D call uncertain. V lost 8 bases, J lost 7 bases, and 14 bases lay in between. The CDR3 is 12 amino acids. Germline assignment: CDR1 MNHEY and CDR2 SVGAGI. CDR3 nucleotide sequence: TGTGCCAGCGCAGGCGCCGGTCTTGGCTACACCTTC. Protein product: CASAGAGLGYTF.

V gene TRBV18 combines with J gene TRBJ1-2; 9 bases agree with TRBD1. After removal of 4 bases from V and 6 bases from J, the junction contained 9 bases not matched to a gene. The CDR3 has 15 residues. Germline V lookup: CDR1 KGHSH, CDR2 LQKENI. The CDR3 loop is CASSLTDRGGDGYTF. CDR3 nucleotides: TGTGCCAGCTCACTAACGGACAGGGGAGGGGATGGCTACACCTTC.

The genes are TRBV5-1 and TRBJ2-5, with 7 bases aligning to TRBD1. V shed 4 bases, J shed 5 bases, and the junction held 14 bases outside the gene matches. From germline, CDR1 is SGHRS and CDR2 YFSETQ. The CDR3 has 16 amino acids. The CDR3, as DNA: TGCGCCAGCAGCGAGCTCGCTACAGGGGATAGGGAGACCCAGTACTTC. It yields the protein CASSELATGDRETQYF.

This chain joins TRBV11-2 and TRBJ2-7; D perhaps matches TRBD2 (7 bases). Germline values: CDR1 SGHAT, CDR2 FQNNGV. This CDR3 is 14 amino acids long. V lost 5 bases to trimming and J lost 6 bases, with 17 bases between them. CDR3 in amino acids: CASSNLRGAGEQYF. CDR3 coding DNA: TGTGCCAGCAGCAACCTTCGGGGGGCTGGCGAGCAGTACTTC.

The chain combines TRBV5-1 with TRBJ2-7, with D perhaps matching TRBD2 (6 bases). CDR1 is SGHRS and CDR2 is YFSETQ in the germline V gene. Trimming took off 4 bases at V and 3 bases at J, with 17 bases between the two ends. The CDR3 spans 15 residues. CDR3 DNA: TGCGCCAGCAGCCCCCGGGGAGGCATTATCTACGAGCAGTACTTC. It is translated as CASSPRGGIIYEQYF.

The rearrangement links TRBV6-5 to TRBJ2-3, with 9 bases aligning to TRBD2. In germline, CDR1 is MNHEY, CDR2 SVGAGI. V trimming: 6 bases; J trimming: 4 bases; junction bases outside the gene matches: 5. This CDR3 has 14 amino acids. DNA of the CDR3: TGTGCCAGCAGCTTTAGCGGGAGCGCAGATACGCAGTATTTT. Translated, it gives CASSFSGSADTQYF.

The CDR3 bases are TGTGCCAGCAGCGCGTATGGACAGTTACTAAACACCGGGGAGCTGTTTTTT. Translating gives CASSAYGQLLNTGELFF. V and J are TRBV5-4 and TRBJ2-2; D possibly corresponds to TRBD1 (6 bases). The CDR3 is 17 amino acids. Per germline, CDR1 SGHNT and CDR2 YYREEE (reference sequence). V shed 4 bases and J shed 2 bases, with 18 bases lying between them.

J is TRBJ1-2 and V is TRBV28, with 7 bases aligning to TRBD1. V shed 5 bases and J 6 bases; nucleotides not matched to a gene: 9. Germline V gene sequence: CDR1 MDHEN, CDR2 SYDVKM. The CDR3 runs 14 residues. In nucleotides, the CDR3 is TGTGCCAGCAGTCCTCCGGGACAGCAGAATGGCTACACCTTC. It translates to CASSPPGQQNGYTF.

This clone came up a few times. CDR3 sequence reads: CASSPTSTNEKLFF. CDR3 in DNA: TGTGCCAGCAGCCCTACCTCAACTAATGAAAAACTGTTTTTT. This sequence joins TRBV7-2 and TRBJ1-4; no clear D gene. The CDR3 has 14 residues. CDR1 is SGHTA and CDR2 is FQGNSA in the germline V gene. The V end was cut by 5 bases, the J end by 0 bases, with 7 bases between.

This chain links TRBV18 with TRBJ2-7, with a weak D call TRBD1 (7 bases). Germline loops: CDR1 KGHSH, CDR2 LQKENI. Trimming removed 4 bases at V and 2 bases at J, with 9 bases between. The CDR3 is 13 residues long. This CDR3 reads CASSRGTAYEQYF. In DNA form, the CDR3 reads TGTGCCAGCTCACGCGGGACAGCCTACGAGCAGTACTTC. Filled out from reference TRBV18 and TRBJ2-7, the complete variable domain reads NAGVMQNPRHLVRRRGQEARLRCSPMKGHSHVYWYRQLPEEGLKFMVYLQKENIIDESGMPKERFSAEFPKEGPSILRIQQVVRGDSAAYFCASSRGTAYEQYFGPGTRLTVT.

The V gene is TRBV2, the J gene TRBJ1-3; possibly TRBD1 for D (5 bases). The V gene's germline CDR1 is SNHLY and CDR2 FYNNEI. The CDR3 has 13 residues. Trimming removed 7 bases at V and 5 bases at J, with 12 bases between. CDR3 nucleotide sequence: TGTGCCAGCAACGACAGAACTAGAAACACCATATATTTT. Residues: CASNDRTRNTIYF.

This clone was seen a single time. The chain has TRBV12-3 or TRBV12-4 and TRBJ2-7; D is possibly TRBD1 (6 bases). V shed 2 bases and J shed 2 bases, with 7 bases lying between them. This CDR3 has 13 residues. CDR3 DNA sequence: TGTGCCAGCAGTTTACAGGGGCCCTACGAGCAGTACTTC. It translates to CASSLQGPYEQYF.

This rearrangement joins TRBV3-1 (or the pseudogene TRBV3-2) to TRBJ2-1, with 11 bases aligning to TRBD2. This CDR3 has 16 residues. V lost 4 bases, J lost 2 bases, and 4 bases stayed unmatched. In germline, CDR1 is LGHDT, CDR2 YNNKEL (reference sequence). CDR3 in amino acids: CASSPGLAGTYNEQFF. DNA for the CDR3: TGTGCCAGCAGCCCCGGACTAGCGGGCACCTACAATGAGCAGTTCTTC.